Reported below is one T cell receptor beta chain. Only a few counts were recorded for this clone. Its cognate antigen has yet to be identified. Per-base qualities were not stored, and no clone one base away is much larger. The data are from a study of cytomegalovirus exposure and HLA in healthy donors (dated by TCRdb to 2016 to 2017). For context, the study as a whole: According to an earlier analysis of 450 to 650 of the donors, 200 million or so T cells yielded approximately 120 million unique TCR beta sequences and roughly 280 Gb of sequence data. An early release that covered about 600 HLA-typed donors contained approximately 300 gigabases of sequencing data and 75 million to 100 million unique TCR sequences. Of the approximately 400 genotyped donors, roughly 85% fell in the genetic ancestry cluster associated with self-reported Caucasian donors. The study aimed to test whether signatures of past pathogen exposure could be identified by cataloging public T cell receptors. The study used immunosequencing to profile the T cell repertoires of more than 650 subjects and linked those repertoires to cytomegalovirus serostatus. A separate validation cohort of roughly 130 different subjects was used in addition to the roughly 700-subject first cohort. High-throughput TCR immunosequencing, statistical association of individual TCRs with disease status, and machine learning were combined to predict cytomegalovirus infection status. A later analysis re-analyzed previously published TCR beta repertoires from roughly 690 donors and added high-resolution HLA genotyping to study TCR occurrence patterns. The later analysis used no new phenotypic data to find candidate immune exposures, relying instead on TCR beta sequences and their occurrence across donors. An earlier analysis of 587 of the donors used high-throughput TCR beta sequencing to judge whether each TCR beta V gene segment behaved as functional or pseudogenic. Donor age, sex, ethnicity and CMV serostatus were compiled alongside the repertoire data. A later genetic analysis took genome-wide SNP genotypes for about 55% of the 666 donors and used that subset as a discovery cohort. All discovery cohort repertoires had been generated using a single sequencing platform. Both class I and class II loci were covered by HLA typing, at four-digit resolution. Typing coverage differed by locus: A, B, C, DRB1 and DQB1 were typed in about 620-640 donors, DQA1 in approximately 520, DPA1 in 600 to 610, and DPB1 in 400 to 480. Roughly five DR-DQ haplotypes were handled as single units for association and clustering, since linkage in the cohort was strong. Among 300 to 500 genotyped donors of the cohort, an average of around 240,000 unique TCR beta nucleotide sequences was sequenced per donor, of which 15% to 20% were non-productive.

The cohort consisted of 600 to 750 healthy bone marrow donors. All cohort members were sampled while nominally healthy, although unrecorded immune exposures were likely present. The donor tested CMV seropositive and was one of the 289 seropositive cohort members. Each donor provided a peripheral blood sample, and peripheral blood mononuclear cells were used for TCR beta sequencing. Genomic DNA was extracted from the blood cell samples with the Qiagen DNeasy Blood Extraction Kit. Library prep was done by the immunoSEQ multiplex PCR assay. A mixture of 60 forward primers for TCR Vbeta segments and 13 reverse primers for TCR Jbeta segments was used in the multiplex PCR. The CDR3 region of rearranged TCR beta genes was amplified from genomic DNA by a multiplex PCR assay. The Illumina HiSeq System was used to sequence the amplified TCR beta libraries as 87-base-pair reads. The original pipeline was this. A later analysis counted about 76 million unique TCR beta chains across the 700 or so repertoires, and roughly 9.9 million of these chains were shared by at least two donors. A nearest-neighbor algorithm error-corrected the raw reads and collapsed the reads into unique sequences, merging closely related sequences to remove PCR and sequencing errors. To assign V, D and J gene segments, CDR3 sequences were aligned to IMGT reference sequences. For a sequence to be retained, a match of at least six nucleotides to both a V gene segment and a J gene segment was required. A rearrangement counted as productive if the CDR3 had no stop codons and remained in frame with V and J, and every other rearrangement counted as non-productive. CDR3 was defined by IMGT convention, running from the second conserved V-encoded cysteine to the conserved J-encoded phenylalanine. In an earlier analysis of around 600 of the donors, sequences lacking an unambiguous match to a single V gene segment were excluded. In an earlier analysis of 587 of the donors, a V segment was called functional when productive rearrangements were above 56.7%, and segregating when the standard deviation between donors exceeded 5%. A statistical classification framework was built to diagnose cytomegalovirus status from the catalog of TCR beta chain sequences. In a later analysis, V and J genes were assigned by comparing TCR nucleotide sequences against IMGT/GENE-DB human TR gene sequences. In a later analysis, CDR3 sequences and most-parsimonious VDJ recombination scenarios were assigned using the TCRdist pipeline. A later analysis defined each TCR beta chain by its CDR3 amino acid sequence plus V-gene family, and excluded reads lacking a unique V-gene family. A later analysis removed 500 to 600 highly shared, low-generation-probability nucleotide sequences to deal with suspected cross-contamination and a sequencing artifact. For each public chain, a later analysis derived a clonal expansion index from normalized ranks of inferred template counts within each repertoire. In a later analysis, generation probabilities were computed with a VDJ recombination model fitted to out-of-frame rearrangements, and the resulting probabilities were checked against IGoR. A later analysis scored TCR-TCR, TCR-HLA and TCR-CMV co-occurrence with hypergeometric tests, applying a repertoire-size bias correction to TCR pairs. A later analysis estimated false discovery rates by permuting HLA or CMV assignments 20 times. A later analysis grouped co-occurring TCRs with DBSCAN, adding TCRdist sequence similarity when clustering within HLA-allele-positive subsets. Repertoires with fewer than 30,000 or more than 120,000 public chains, plus five repertoires with anomalous nucleotide sharing, were excluded from co-occurrence clustering. TCRdb obtained this table from immuneACCESS and retained in-frame rearrangements with V and J assigned. These tables miss some clones; where compared with another copy, unresolved V genes account for less than half of the shortfall, and the remainder is unexplained. V and J calls and clone size are those listed in that table; D and trimming were worked out from the DNA. This sample lists tens of thousands of clones; around 60% were detected once. The top ten clones comprise roughly 4.4% of the sample.

Points the paper makes about the study in general: The authors suggested that the approach could potentially be extended to other disease states and immunological phenotypes. Roughly uniform sequencing depth across donors was assumed in presence/absence analyses, although this assumption may not hold. V-gene and J-gene trimming of TCR beta chains was associated with a missense DCLRE1C variant in a later genetic analysis, and the association was replicated in an independent cohort. Linkage disequilibrium might explain the correlated functional status among segregating V segments, but an unknown experimental factor could not be excluded. A later analysis found that HLA-associated TCR beta chains were more clonally expanded and had lower generation probabilities than equally common non-associated chains. According to a later analysis, parvovirus B19, influenza, CMV and Epstein-Barr virus appeared linked to several top co-occurrence clusters. Compared with the 666-donor mean, donors in an Asian-associated ancestry cluster had fewer N-insertions in productive TCRs, according to a later genetic analysis. Broadly in line with IMGT annotations, most TCR beta V segments showed up in productive rearrangements about 87% or about 30% of the time in an earlier analysis of around 550 of the donors. Because counts were too low, roughly 18 rarely observed V segments, including chromosome 9 orphons, were left out of the earlier analysis of approximately 580 of the donors. In vitro tests confirmed that a few of the cytomegalovirus-associated TCR beta chains recognize cytomegalovirus antigens. A further reported finding was that TCR beta sequences accurately predicted the HLA-A and HLA-B alleles for most subjects in the first cohort. A later analysis associated about 17,000 TCR beta sequences with specific HLA alleles at a false discovery rate of 0.05. Immune exposure information for the cohort was limited to CMV serostatus. Assigning TCR associations to individual alleles was difficult when HLA alleles, especially DR and DQ, strongly co-occurred. This cohort had only TCR beta chains sequenced, and the lack of alpha or paired-chain data limited which features could be detected. A cluster of highly shared sequence variants was judged likely to represent a technical artifact of the sequencing pipeline. Across donors, most TCR sequences were observed very rarely, whereas some public TCRs were present in many individuals. In a later analysis, TCR association rates were found to vary across HLA loci, with the most associated TCRs seen for DRB1 alleles and the fewest for HLA-C alleles. The study listed approximately 150 TCR beta chains as associated with cytomegalovirus. Because HLA typing was unavailable for some donors at each locus, only the typed subset was used in association tests. The classifier was reported to diagnose cytomegalovirus status with high specificity and sensitivity in both the original and validation cohorts. A later analysis found that most CMV-associated TCR beta chains appeared HLA-restricted, with HLA associations seemingly driven largely by CMV exposure.

This TCR came from a male donor in good health and CMV-seropositive. Sequenced input: PBMCs.

At the DNA level, the sequence is TGTGCCAGCAGCTTGGGACAGGAGCCCACCGGGGAGCTGTTTTTT. This yields the protein CASSLGQEPTGELFF. The sequence joins TRBV5-4 to TRBJ2-2; tentative D gene TRBD1, with 6 bases matching. CDR1 and CDR2 are drawn from the germline V gene (reference sequence): SGHNT, YYREEE. Inclusive of the bounding cysteine and phenylalanine, the CDR3 is 15 residues long. Only the CDR3 DNA is retained, 45 bases long and in frame from the first base. V loses 0 bases, J loses 4 bases, and the germline ends lie 10 bases apart.